The entry below describes one T cell receptor (beta chain). The sample belongs to a study of cytomegalovirus exposure and HLA in healthy donors. Primers for the PCR totalled 60 Vbeta and 13 Jbeta. TCRdb keeps only in-frame clones here, not all; method: immunoSEQ multiplex PCR. This table has 160,000 or so clones, less than 85% appearing once. Per germline, CDR1 LNHNV and CDR2 YYDKDF (reference sequence). The V and J ends lost 0 bases and 3 bases respectively, with 12 bases between them. The CDR3 length is 15 residues. Sample: PBMCs. This chain connects TRBV15 to TRBJ2-7; D call uncertain. This TCR derives from a woman in her fifties or sixties in good health and CMV-seropositive. The CDR3 protein is CATSRDPGENYEQYF. The CDR3 nucleotides read TGTGCCACCAGCAGAGATCCCGGAGAAAACTACGAGCAGTACTTC.